This T cell receptor beta chain was sequenced during a study of CD4 T cell repertoires in COVID-19. This table comes from immunoSEQ multiplex PCR, and its TCRdb copy is limited to in-frame clones, with some not included. Of 70,000 to 95,000 clones in the sample, 83% were seen once. This clone has only one observation. CDR1 is SGHTA, CDR2 FQGNSA, per germline. The CDR3 loop spans 16 amino acids. After removal of 6 bases from V and 2 bases from J, the junction contained 12 bases not matched to a gene. Sequencing was done directly on freshly isolated, uncultured memory T cells. Sequenced material: CD4+ T cells from peripheral blood, taken after recovery from COVID-19. This sequence was found in a human donor who had COVID-19. The genes are TRBV7-2 and TRBJ2-7; 8 bases map to TRBD2. CDR3 sequence reads: CASRLHTGLAAYEQYF. The CDR3 coding sequence is TGTGCCAGCAGACTACATACCGGACTAGCCGCCTACGAGCAGTACTTC.